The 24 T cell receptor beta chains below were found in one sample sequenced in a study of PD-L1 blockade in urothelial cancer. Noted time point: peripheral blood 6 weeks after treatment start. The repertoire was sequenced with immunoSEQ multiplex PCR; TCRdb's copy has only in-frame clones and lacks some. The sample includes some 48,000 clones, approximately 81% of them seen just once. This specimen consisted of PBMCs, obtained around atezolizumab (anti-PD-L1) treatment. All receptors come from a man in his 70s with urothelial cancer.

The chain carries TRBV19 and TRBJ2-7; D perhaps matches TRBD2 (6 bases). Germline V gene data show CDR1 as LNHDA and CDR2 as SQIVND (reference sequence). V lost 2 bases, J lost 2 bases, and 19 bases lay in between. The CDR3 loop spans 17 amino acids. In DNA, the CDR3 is TGTGCCAGTAGTATATCCCAAGATGGAGGAGGGACCTACGAGCAGTACTTC. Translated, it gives CASSISQDGGGTYEQYF.

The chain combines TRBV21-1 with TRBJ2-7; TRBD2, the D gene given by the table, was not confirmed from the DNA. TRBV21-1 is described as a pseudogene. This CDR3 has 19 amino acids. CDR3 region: CASSKVIGGIAGICYEQYF. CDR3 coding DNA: TGTGCCAGCAGCAAAGTTATAGGGGGGATAGCGGGGATTTGCTACGAGCAGTACTTC.

CDR3 DNA: TGTGCCAGCAGTTTGCTCGGTGATACGCAGTATTTT. Residues: CASSLLGDTQYF. The gene calls are TRBV28 and TRBJ2-3; D not certain. Per the germline V gene, CDR1 is MDHEN and CDR2 is SYDVKM. Trimming took 3 bases from V and 6 from J, leaving 7 bases between them. The CDR3 covers 12 residues.

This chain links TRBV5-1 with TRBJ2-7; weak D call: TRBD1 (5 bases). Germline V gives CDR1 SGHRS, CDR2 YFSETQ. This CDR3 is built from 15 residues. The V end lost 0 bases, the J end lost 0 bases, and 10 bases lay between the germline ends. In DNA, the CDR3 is TGCGCCAGCAGCTTGGGAACAGGAGTCTCCTACGAGCAGTACTTC. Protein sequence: CASSLGTGVSYEQYF.

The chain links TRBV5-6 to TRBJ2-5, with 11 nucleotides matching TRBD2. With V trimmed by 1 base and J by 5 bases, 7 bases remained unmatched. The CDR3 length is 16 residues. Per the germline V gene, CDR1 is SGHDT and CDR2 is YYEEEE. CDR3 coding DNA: TGTGCCAGCAGCTTGTGGCCGTCTAGCGGGAGGGAGACCCAGTACTTC. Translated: CASSLWPSSGRETQYF.

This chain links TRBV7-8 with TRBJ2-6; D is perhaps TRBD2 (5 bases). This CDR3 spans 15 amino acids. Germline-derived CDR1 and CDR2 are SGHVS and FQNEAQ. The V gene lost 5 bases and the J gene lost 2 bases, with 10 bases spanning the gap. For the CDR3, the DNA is TGTGCCAGCAGCCTAGGAGGTACTGGGGCCAACGTCCTGACTTTC. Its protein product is CASSLGGTGANVLTF. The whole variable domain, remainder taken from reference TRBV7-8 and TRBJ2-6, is GAGVSQSPRYKVAKRGQDVALRCDPISGHVSLFWYQQALGQGPEFLTYFQNEAQLDKSGLPSDRFFAERPEGSVSTLKIQRTQQEDSAVYLCASSLGGTGANVLTFGAGSRLTVL.

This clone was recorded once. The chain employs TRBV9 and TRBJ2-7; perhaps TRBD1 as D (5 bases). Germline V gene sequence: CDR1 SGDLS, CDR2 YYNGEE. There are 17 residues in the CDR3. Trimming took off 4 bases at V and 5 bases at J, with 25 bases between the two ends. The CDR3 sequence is CASSTRPGAGLMDEQYF. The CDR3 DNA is TGTGCCAGCAGCACCCGACCGGGCGCAGGGTTGATGGACGAGCAGTACTTC.

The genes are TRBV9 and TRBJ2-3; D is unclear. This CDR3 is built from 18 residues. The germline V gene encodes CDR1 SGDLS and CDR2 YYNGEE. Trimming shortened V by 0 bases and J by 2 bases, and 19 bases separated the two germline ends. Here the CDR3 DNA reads TGTGCCAGCAGCGTAGCCCCGTTAGACTCGGCCTTCACAGATACGCAGTATTTT. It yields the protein CASSVAPLDSAFTDTQYF.

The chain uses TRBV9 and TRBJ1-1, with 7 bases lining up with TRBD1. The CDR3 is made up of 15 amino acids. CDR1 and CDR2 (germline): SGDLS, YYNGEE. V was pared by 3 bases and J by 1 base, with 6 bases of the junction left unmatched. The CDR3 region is CASSDRQGGNTEAFF. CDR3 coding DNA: TGTGCCAGCAGCGATCGACAGGGTGGGAACACTGAAGCTTTCTTT.

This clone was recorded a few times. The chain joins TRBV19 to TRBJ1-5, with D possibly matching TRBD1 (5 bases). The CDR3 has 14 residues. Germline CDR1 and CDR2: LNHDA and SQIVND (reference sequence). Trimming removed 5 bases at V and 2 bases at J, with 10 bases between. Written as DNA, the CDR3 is TGTGCCAGTAGTCTGTCGACAGGCAATCAGCCCCAGCATTTT. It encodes CASSLSTGNQPQHF.

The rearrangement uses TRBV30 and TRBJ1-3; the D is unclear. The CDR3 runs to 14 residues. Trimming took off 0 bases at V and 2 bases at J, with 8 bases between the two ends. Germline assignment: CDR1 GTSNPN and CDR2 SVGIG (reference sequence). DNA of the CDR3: TGTGCCTGGAGTGTACAGACCGCTGGAAACACCATATATTTT. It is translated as CAWSVQTAGNTIYF.

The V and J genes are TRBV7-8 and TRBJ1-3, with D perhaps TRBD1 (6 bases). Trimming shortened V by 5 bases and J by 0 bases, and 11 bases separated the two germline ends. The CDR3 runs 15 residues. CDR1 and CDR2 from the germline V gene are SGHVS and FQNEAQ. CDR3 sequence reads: CASSGQTVSGNTIYF. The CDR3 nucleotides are TGTGCCAGCAGCGGACAGACAGTCTCTGGAAACACCATATATTTT.

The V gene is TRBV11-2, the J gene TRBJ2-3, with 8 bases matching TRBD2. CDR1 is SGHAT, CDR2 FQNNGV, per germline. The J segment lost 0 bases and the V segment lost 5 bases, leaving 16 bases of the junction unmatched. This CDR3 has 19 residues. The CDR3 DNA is TGTGCCAGCAGCCAACTACTAGCGGCAGAAAGTCGAAGCACAGATACGCAGTATTTT. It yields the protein CASSQLLAAESRSTDTQYF.

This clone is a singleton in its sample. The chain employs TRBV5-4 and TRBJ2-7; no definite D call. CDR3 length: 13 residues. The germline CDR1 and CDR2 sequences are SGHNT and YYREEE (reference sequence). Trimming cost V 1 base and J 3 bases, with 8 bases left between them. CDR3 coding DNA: TGTGCCAGCAGCTTGTCGATCGGCTACGAGCAGTACTTC. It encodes CASSLSIGYEQYF.

CDR3 DNA: TGCGCCAGCAGCCTGACTAGCGAGAACACCGGGGAGCTGTTTTTT. This codes for CASSLTSENTGELFF. The V and J genes are TRBV5-1 and TRBJ2-2, with 8 bases aligning to TRBD2. J gave up 1 base and V 4 bases, and 3 bases lay outside the gene matches. The CDR3 covers 15 residues. Germline V lookup: CDR1 SGHRS, CDR2 YFSETQ.

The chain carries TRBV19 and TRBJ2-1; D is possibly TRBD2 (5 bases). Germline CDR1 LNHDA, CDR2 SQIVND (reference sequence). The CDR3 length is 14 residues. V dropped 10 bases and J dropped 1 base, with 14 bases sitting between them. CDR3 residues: CATGSRGSYNEQFF. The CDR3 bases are TGTGCCACCGGATCCCGAGGGTCCTACAATGAGCAGTTCTTC.

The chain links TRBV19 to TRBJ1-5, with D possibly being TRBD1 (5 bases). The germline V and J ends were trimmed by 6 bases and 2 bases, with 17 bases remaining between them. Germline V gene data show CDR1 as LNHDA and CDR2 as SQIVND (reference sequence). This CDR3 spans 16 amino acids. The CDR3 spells CASRPQGYRGNQPQHF. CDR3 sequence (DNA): TGTGCCAGTAGACCGCAGGGTTATAGGGGCAATCAGCCCCAGCATTTT.

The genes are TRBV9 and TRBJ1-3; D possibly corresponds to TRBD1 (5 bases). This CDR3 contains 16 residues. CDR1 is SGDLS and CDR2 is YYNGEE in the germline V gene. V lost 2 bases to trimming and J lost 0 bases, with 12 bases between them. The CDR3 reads CASSVGPGVSGNTIYF. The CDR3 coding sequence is TGTGCCAGCAGCGTTGGGCCGGGGGTCTCTGGAAACACCATATATTTT.

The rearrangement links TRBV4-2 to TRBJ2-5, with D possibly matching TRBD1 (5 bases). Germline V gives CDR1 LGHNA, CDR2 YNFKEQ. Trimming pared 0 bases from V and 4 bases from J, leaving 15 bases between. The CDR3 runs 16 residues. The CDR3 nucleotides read TGTGCCAGCAGCCAAGATGTGGGGCAGGACGGAGAGACCCAGTACTTC. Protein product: CASSQDVGQDGETQYF.

CDR3 region: CASNPGGRNSGNTIYF. CDR3 nucleotide sequence: TGTGCCAGCAACCCTGGGGGCAGAAACTCTGGAAACACCATATATTTT. This chain links TRBV7-8 with TRBJ1-3; a possible D gene is TRBD1 (6 bases). The CDR3 is made up of 16 amino acids. Trimming shortened V by 7 bases and J by 0 bases, and 16 bases separated the two germline ends. Germline V CDR1 and CDR2: SGHVS, FQNEAQ.

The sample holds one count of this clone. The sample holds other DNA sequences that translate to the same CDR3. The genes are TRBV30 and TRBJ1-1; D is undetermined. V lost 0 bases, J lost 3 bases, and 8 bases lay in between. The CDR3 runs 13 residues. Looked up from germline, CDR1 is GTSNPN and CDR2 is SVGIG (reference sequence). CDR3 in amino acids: CAWSVSRDTEAFF. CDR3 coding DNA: TGTGCCTGGAGTGTTTCCCGAGACACTGAAGCTTTCTTT.

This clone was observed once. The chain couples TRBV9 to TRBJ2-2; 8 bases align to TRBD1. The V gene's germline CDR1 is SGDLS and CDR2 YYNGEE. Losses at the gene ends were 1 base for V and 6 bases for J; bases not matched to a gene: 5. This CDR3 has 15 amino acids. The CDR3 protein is CASSVIGQGPGELFF. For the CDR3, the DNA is TGTGCCAGCAGCGTAATAGGACAGGGCCCCGGGGAGCTGTTTTTT.

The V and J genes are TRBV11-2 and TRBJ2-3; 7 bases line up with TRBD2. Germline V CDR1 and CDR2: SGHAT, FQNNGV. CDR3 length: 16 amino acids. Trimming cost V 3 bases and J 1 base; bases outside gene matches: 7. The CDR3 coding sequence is TGTGCCAGCAGCTTTGGGTGGGGGGGAGGCACAGATACGCAGTATTTT. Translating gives CASSFGWGGGTDTQYF.

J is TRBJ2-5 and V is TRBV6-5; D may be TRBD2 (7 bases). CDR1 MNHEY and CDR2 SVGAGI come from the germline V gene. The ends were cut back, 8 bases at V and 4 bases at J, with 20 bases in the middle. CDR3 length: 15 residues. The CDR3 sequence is CASHRLGGGGETQYF. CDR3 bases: TGTGCCAGCCACCGTTTGGGGGGAGGGGGAGAGACCCAGTACTTC.